This paragraph reports one T cell receptor beta chain. This clonotype was seen only a few times. Its antigen specificity is not known. Qualities for individual bases were not recorded, and no much larger clone is one base off. This entry is derived from a study of blood T cells in healthy people across ages (dated by TCRdb to about 2015). Some background on the complete study: In model experiments, template switching captured about one uniquely barcoded TCR beta cDNA molecule for every two T cells. To track age-related changes in TCR beta repertoire diversity, the study relied on deep sequencing normalized with unique cDNA molecular identifiers. The donors were divided into four age groups: young (average 16 years), middle-aged (around 37), aged (around 67) and long-lived (about 90). To avoid experimental bias, donors of different ages were randomly spread across the sequencing lanes. The study analyzed two additional independent replicas of 1 million unique cDNA reads from the same blood draw for two donors, one aged 18 to 29 and one aged 80 or older. On the study overall, not on this receptor specifically: As age increased, observed TCR beta diversity per million T cells dropped in a roughly linear way, and a significant reduction was already evident by age 40. The CMV infection status of donors was not known, potentially confounding age-related changes in expanded clonotypes. A strong correlation was found between observed TCR beta diversity and the percentage of naive T cells measured by flow cytometry. Compared with the aged group, the long-lived group had more naive CD4+ T cells, fewer expanded clones and increased TCR diversity, a pattern suggesting age selection. Estimates of total diversity based on one million sequenced T cells were considered lower bounds and underestimates. Since profiling was done on bulk unsorted PBMCs, naive and antigen-experienced compartments could not be conclusively compared.

At the junction V is shortened by 5 bases and J by 0 bases, with 7 bases in between. The CDR3, from cysteine to phenylalanine, totals 14 residues. Of all the DNA, just the CDR3 is kept, 42 bases in frame from base 1. As encoded in the germline V gene, CDR1 is SGHNT while CDR2 is YENEEA. Donors were 40 or so systemically healthy Caucasian individuals from Russia aged roughly 6 to 90 years. Around 10 milliliters of peripheral blood were drawn from each donor into EDTA-treated Vacutainer tubes. Ficoll-Paque density-gradient centrifugation was used to isolate PBMCs, with at least 6 million per sample. Total RNA was extracted from PBMCs with Trizol reagent, with at least 5 micrograms obtained per sample. For every donor, flow cytometry on a PBMC aliquot measured the percentage of naive CD45RAhigh/CD27high T cells. The method behind the library was 5' RACE. Sequencing was performed on an Illumina HiSeq 2500. The second PCR ran for about 6 to 12 cycles and used a J-beta primer mix along with a sample-barcoded 5' primer. A unique molecular identifier was introduced onto each TCR beta cDNA molecule by a template-switch 5' adaptor carrying 12 random nucleotides. At least 2.5 million CDR3-containing paired-end reads were obtained from each sample. All of the RNA was converted into first-strand cDNA using the Mint cDNA synthesis kit, with a TRBC-specific oligonucleotide serving as the primer. After uracil-DNA glycosylase treatment, a first 18-cycle PCR used universal primers M1SS and BC2_uni_R on all cDNA. In the authors' own workflow: Normalization of each sample was performed by random selection of 1 million high-quality reads, each carrying a distinct molecular identifier. Instead of being binned into consensus sequences, reads that shared molecular identifiers were thrown out. MiTCR, with a Q25 quality threshold and the strictest error-elimination algorithm, was used for CDR3 identification, clonotype clustering and error correction. A nonparametric unseen species model with Euler transformation was used to estimate a lower bound on total TCR beta diversity. Using fastp at Q25 and MiXCR, TCRdb reprocessed the public reads and kept productive beta chains. Identical CDR3 proteins give one entry, which carries the most common genes and DNA. TCRdb, rather than the study authors, made the V and J calls. Present in this sample are some 1.5 million distinct CDR3 sequences, approximately 28% of which were seen just once. The ten largest account for approximately 7.7% of the sample.

The sequence derives from a woman aged 25 to 39 in good health. The sample consisted of blood. The sequence links TRBV11-3 to TRBJ2-2; too little of a D gene remains to name it. The sequence in DNA is TGTGCCAGCAGCGAGACGGCGAACACCGGGGAGCTGTTTTTT. This is translated as CASSETANTGELFF.